One sample yielded the 28 T cell receptor beta chains listed below, sequenced in a study of T-cell reconstitution after alpha-beta-depleted transplantation in children. Unique molecular identifiers tagged the TCRbeta library. MiXCR, applied by TCRdb to the PCR reads, yields one record per CDR3 protein. Of roughly 340,000 distinct CDR3 sequences in the sample, about a sixth were seen once. The input for sequencing was PBMCs, mostly from graft donor cells, taken 360 days after TCRalphabeta/CD19-depleted stem cell transplant. The source of these receptors is a male patient under 10 years old who had a stem cell transplant for acute lymphoblastic leukemia, so the T cells may come from the graft donor.

In this sample, this clonotype turned up many times. This sequence joins TRBV5-6 and TRBJ2-3, with TRBD2 matching over 11 bases. The germline V gene encodes CDR1 SGHDT and CDR2 YYEEEE. With 0 bases clipped from V and 6 bases from J, the junction kept 3 bases outside the gene matches. The CDR3 extends over 15 amino acids. The CDR3 DNA reads as TGTGCCAGCAGCTTGGGACTAGCGGGAAGGGATACGCAGTATTTT. Its protein is CASSLGLAGRDTQYF.

This clonotype was picked up a small number of times. The genes are TRBV10-3 and TRBJ2-1, with 8 bases fitting TRBD2. J was trimmed by 7 bases and V by 3 bases; bases with no gene match: 11. Germline-derived CDR1 and CDR2 are ENHRY and SYGVKD. The CDR3 spans 16 residues. The CDR3 bases are TGTGCCATCAGTGATCTTGAGCGGGAGCCCTGGAATGAGCAGTTCTTC. Amino acids: CAISDLEREPWNEQFF.

This clonotype was seen ten or more times. V and J are TRBV29-1 and TRBJ2-7; 7 bases map to TRBD2. The germline V gene encodes CDR1 SQVTM and CDR2 ANQGSEA. The CDR3 loop spans 12 amino acids. Unmatched junction bases numbered 7, after V lost 4 bases and J lost 7 bases. The CDR3 coding sequence is TGCAGCGTTGGGGCGGGAGCAGGAGAGCAGTACTTC. This translates into CSVGAGAGEQYF.

The chain couples TRBV6-2 or TRBV6-3 to TRBJ2-4, with unresolved D. CDR1 and CDR2 from the germline V gene are MNHEY and SVGEGT. CDR3 length: 14 amino acids. V was pared by 5 bases and J by 5 bases, with 13 bases between. This chain's CDR3 is CASSPFAPENIQYF. CDR3 nucleotide sequence: TGTGCCAGCAGTCCCTTCGCCCCGGAAAACATTCAGTACTTC.

The rearrangement uses TRBV4-1 and TRBJ2-1; possibly TRBD2 for D (6 bases). Germline CDR1 and CDR2: MGHRA and YSYEKL. V was pared by 1 base and J by 0 bases, with 7 bases between. CDR3 size: 15 residues. CDR3 protein: CASSQVAASYNEQFF. The CDR3 nucleotides read TGCGCCAGCAGCCAAGTAGCGGCCTCCTACAATGAGCAGTTCTTC.

The chain couples TRBV6-2 or TRBV6-3 to TRBJ2-2; 10 bases agree with TRBD2. Germline CDR1 and CDR2: MNHEY and SVGEGT. With V trimmed by 6 bases and J by 6 bases, 10 bases remained unmatched. The CDR3 sequence is 16 residues long. Written as DNA, the CDR3 is TGTGCCAGCAGCTCCCCCACTAGCGGGAAGGCCGGGGAGCTGTTTTTT. Its translation is CASSSPTSGKAGELFF.

This clonotype showed up many times. The CDR3 nucleotides are TGCAGCGTTCACCCCAGACAGGCTACTAACTATGGCTACACCTTC. Protein: CSVHPRQATNYGYTF. The chain combines TRBV29-1 with TRBJ1-2, with D perhaps TRBD1 (6 bases). V lost 5 bases and J 0 bases, leaving 16 bases between the germline ends. Germline CDR1 and CDR2: SQVTM and ANQGSEA. The CDR3 is 15 amino acids. Drawing the rest from reference TRBV29-1 and TRBJ1-2, the complete variable domain is SAVISQKPSRDICQRGTSLTIQCQVDSQVTMMFWYRQQPGQSLTLIATANQGSEATYESGFVIDKFPISRPNLTFSTLTVSNMSPEDSSIYLCSVHPRQATNYGYTFGSGTRLTVV.

The V gene is TRBV6-5, the J gene TRBJ2-2; D is ambiguous. The CDR3 covers 16 residues. Germline CDR1 reads MNHEY; CDR2 reads SVGAGI. V dropped 6 bases and J dropped 2 bases, with 16 bases sitting between them. The CDR3 DNA sequence: TGTGCCAGCAGACCCCCGGGTCGTACCAACACCGGGGAGCTGTTTTTT. Translating it yields CASRPPGRTNTGELFF.

In this sample, this clonotype turned up many times. The gene calls are TRBV15 and TRBJ2-1; D uncertain. The CDR3 sequence is 12 residues long. Germline loops: CDR1 LNHNV, CDR2 YYDKDF (reference sequence). The V end was cut by 0 bases, the J end by 10 bases, with 7 bases between. As DNA, the CDR3 is TGTGCCACCAGCAGAGATAGGTGGGAGCAGTTCTTC. Its protein is CATSRDRWEQFF. Full variable domain (missing parts from reference TRBV15 and TRBJ2-1): DAMVIQNPRYQVTQFGKPVTLSCSQTLNHNVMYWYQQKSSQAPKLLFHYYDKDFNNEADTPDNFQSRRPNTSFCFLDIRSPGLGDTAMYLCATSRDRWEQFFGPGTRLTVL.

This clonotype appeared many times. The chain combines TRBV28 with TRBJ2-7; 14 positions match TRBD2. Germline loops: CDR1 MDHEN, CDR2 SYDVKM. V shed 4 bases, J shed 5 bases, and the junction held 10 bases outside the gene matches. The CDR3 is made up of 17 amino acids. The CDR3 here is CASSSRTSGRWWDEQYF. The DNA for the CDR3 is TGTGCCAGCAGTTCTAGGACTAGCGGGAGGTGGTGGGACGAGCAGTACTTC.

V usage is TRBV5-1 and J usage is TRBJ2-3, with a tentative D call TRBD2 (5 bases). Between the trimmed V and J ends, which lost 1 base and 3 bases, there was a span of 18 bases. Germline values: CDR1 SGHRS, CDR2 YFSETQ. The CDR3 runs 17 residues. CDR3 region: CASSLLTGLARTDTQYF. The DNA of the CDR3 is TGCGCCAGCAGCTTGTTGACCGGCCTAGCCAGAACAGATACGCAGTATTTT.

The gene calls are TRBV28 and TRBJ2-3; 7 bases are shared with TRBD2. The CDR3 spans 17 residues. Trimming at V came to 5 bases and at J to 2 bases, leaving 13 bases not matched to a gene. In germline, CDR1 is MDHEN, CDR2 SYDVKM. DNA for the CDR3: TGTGCCAGCAGTCCCCATGGGCCCCTAGCGGTCACAGATACGCAGTATTTT. This codes for CASSPHGPLAVTDTQYF.

In this sample, this clonotype turned up many times. The chain employs TRBV4-3 and TRBJ2-5; 11 bases fit TRBD2. With 5 bases clipped from V and 4 bases from J, the junction kept 6 bases outside the gene matches. Per the germline V gene, CDR1 is LGHNA and CDR2 is YSLEER. The CDR3 loop spans 15 amino acids. CDR3 DNA: TGCGCCAGCAGCAAGTCCACTAGCGGGAGAGAGACCCAGTACTTC. The encoded protein is CASSKSTSGRETQYF.

The table lists this clonotype with a few counts. The V gene is TRBV20-1, the J gene TRBJ2-1, with D maybe TRBD2 (6 bases). Germline V CDR1 and CDR2: DFQATT, SNEGSKA (reference sequence). The CDR3 has 14 amino acids. Deletions cut 3 bases from V and 1 base from J, with 10 bases between. CDR3 nucleotide sequence: TGCAGTGCTAGGAGGCTAGCGTCCTACAATGAGCAGTTCTTC. This translates into CSARRLASYNEQFF.

The sample holds a few counts of this clonotype. V and J are TRBV20-1 and TRBJ2-7; D not resolved. CDR1 is DFQATT, CDR2 SNEGSKA, per germline (reference sequence). CDR3 length equals 15 residues. The germline V and J ends were trimmed by 0 bases and 2 bases, with 14 bases remaining between them. In DNA form, the CDR3 reads TGCAGTGCTAGAGATCTTATAGGATTCCCCTACGAGCAGTACTTC. Residues: CSARDLIGFPYEQYF.

A few counts support this clonotype. The chain links TRBV15 to TRBJ2-6; D not certain. V was shortened by 0 bases and J by 7 bases, with 10 bases between the two germline ends. CDR1 and CDR2 from the germline V gene are LNHNV and YYDKDF (reference sequence). This CDR3 is 15 amino acids long. CDR3 amino acids: CATSRDRVPANVLTF. As DNA, the CDR3 is TGTGCCACCAGCAGAGATAGGGTTCCTGCCAACGTCCTGACTTTC.

V usage is TRBV4-2 and J usage is TRBJ2-5; TRBD2 might be the D (6 bases). The ends were cut back, 1 base at V and 3 bases at J, with 12 bases in the middle. Germline CDR1 reads LGHNA; CDR2 reads YNFKEQ. CDR3 length: 15 amino acids. The CDR3 loop is CASSQAPGLKETQYF. The CDR3 bases are TGTGCCAGCAGCCAAGCGCCGGGACTGAAAGAGACCCAGTACTTC.

This chain joins TRBV5-4 and TRBJ2-1; 7 nucleotides align to TRBD1. V lost 4 bases to trimming and J lost 4 bases; unmatched junction nucleotides: 23. Per the germline V gene, CDR1 is SGHNT and CDR2 is YYREEE (reference sequence). This CDR3 spans 20 amino acids. Here the CDR3 DNA reads TGTGCCAGCAGCGCCAACCGGGACAGCCTCCTGGTTAGTCCTTACAATGAGCAGTTCTTC. Protein product: CASSANRDSLLVSPYNEQFF. The full variable domain, its missing parts supplied by reference TRBV5-4 and TRBJ2-1, is ETGVTQSPTHLIKTRGQQVTLRCSSQSGHNTVSWYQQALGQGPQFIFQYYREEENGRGNFPPRFSGLQFPNYSSELNVNALELDDSALYLCASSANRDSLLVSPYNEQFFGPGTRLTVL.

The chain combines TRBV4-1 with TRBJ2-1, with D uncertain. Looked up from germline, CDR1 is MGHRA and CDR2 is YSYEKL. Trimming removed 5 bases from V and 9 bases from J, with 8 bases in between. This CDR3 has 11 residues. The CDR3 sequence is CASSSKIEQFF. CDR3 nucleotides: TGCGCCAGCAGCTCAAAGATTGAGCAGTTCTTC.

This rearrangement joins TRBV12-5 to TRBJ2-1, with 7 positions matching TRBD1. CDR1 is LGHNT and CDR2 is FRNRAP in the germline V gene. V trimming: 6 bases; J trimming: 4 bases; junction bases outside the gene matches: 6. The CDR3 is 14 amino acids. Here the CDR3 reads CASGVPGQYNEQFF. In nucleotides, the CDR3 is TGTGCTAGTGGAGTCCCGGGACAGTACAATGAGCAGTTCTTC.

This clonotype was detected only a few times. V is TRBV30 and J is TRBJ2-1; possibly TRBD1 or TRBD2 for D (5 bases each). With 6 bases removed from V and 2 bases from J, the gap between germline ends came to 14 bases. The CDR3 covers 14 residues. CDR1 is GTSNPN, CDR2 SVGIG, per germline (reference sequence). The CDR3 loop is CACPRDRTYNEQFF. Here the CDR3 DNA reads TGTGCCTGCCCCCGGGACCGAACCTACAATGAGCAGTTCTTC.

This clonotype was found a few times. V is TRBV7-2 and J is TRBJ2-2; the D gene is possibly TRBD2 (5 bases). The V end lost 5 bases, the J end lost 1 base, and 14 bases lay between the germline ends. This CDR3 comprises 16 residues. Germline V gene lookup returns CDR1 SGHTA and CDR2 FQGNSA. The CDR3 region has the DNA TGTGCCAGCAGCAACCGCCGGGGATGGAACACCGGGGAGCTGTTTTTT. This codes for CASSNRRGWNTGELFF.

Only a few counts were recorded for this clonotype. The gene calls are TRBV11-2 and TRBJ2-3; the D is unclear. Deletions cut 3 bases from V and 4 bases from J, with 17 bases between. Germline CDR1 SGHAT, CDR2 FQNNGV. The CDR3 is 16 residues long. CDR3 protein: CASSFLVGSLSDTQYF. In DNA, the CDR3 is TGTGCCAGCAGCTTCCTAGTGGGGTCCCTGTCAGATACGCAGTATTTT.

This clonotype was counted only a few times. The rearrangement links TRBV9 to TRBJ2-7, with 7 nucleotides matching TRBD2. Germline assignment: CDR1 SGDLS and CDR2 YYNGEE. The ends lost 1 base at V and 6 bases at J; junction bases unmatched: 13. CDR3 length: 16 residues. The CDR3 DNA sequence: TGTGCCAGCAGCGTAATACCGACTAGCCACCAGGGCGAGCAGTACTTC. This sequence encodes CASSVIPTSHQGEQYF.

V gene TRBV15 combines with J gene TRBJ2-7; perhaps TRBD2 as D (7 bases). V lost 1 base, J lost 3 bases, and 16 bases lay in between. CDR3 length: 16 amino acids. Germline assignment: CDR1 LNHNV and CDR2 YYDKDF (reference sequence). As DNA, the CDR3 is TGTGCCACCAGCAGAGGGGCGGGGGCCGGGGGCTACGAGCAGTACTTC. This encodes CATSRGAGAGGYEQYF.

This chain connects TRBV4-2 to TRBJ1-5; possibly TRBD1 for D (5 bases). This CDR3 region has 15 residues. V was cut by 5 bases and J by 2 bases, with 13 bases left in between. Germline-derived CDR1 and CDR2 are LGHNA and YNFKEQ. The CDR3 loop reads CASSWTRGGNQPQHF. CDR3 bases: TGTGCCAGCAGCTGGACACGGGGAGGCAATCAGCCCCAGCATTTT.

The CDR3 coding sequence is TGTGCCAGCAGCTCGAAGGGACTAGCGGGCTCCTACAATGAGCAGTTCTTC. This codes for CASSSKGLAGSYNEQFF. The chain is built from TRBV7-2 and TRBJ2-1, with 12 bases lining up with TRBD2. The CDR3 sequence is 17 residues long. In germline, CDR1 is SGHTA, CDR2 FQGNSA. The V segment lost 4 bases and the J segment 0 bases; nucleotides outside the gene matches: 4.

This clonotype was recorded a few times. The genes are TRBV3-1 and TRBJ2-1, with 12 bases fitting TRBD2. This CDR3 is built from 19 residues. CDR1 LGHDT and CDR2 YNNKEL come from the germline V gene (reference sequence). Trimming cost V 2 bases and J 8 bases; bases outside gene matches: 16. The CDR3 nucleotides are TGTGCCAGCAGCCAACCCTTAGGGACTAGCGGGCCTCCAGGCGATGAGCAGTTCTTC. Protein product: CASSQPLGTSGPPGDEQFF.